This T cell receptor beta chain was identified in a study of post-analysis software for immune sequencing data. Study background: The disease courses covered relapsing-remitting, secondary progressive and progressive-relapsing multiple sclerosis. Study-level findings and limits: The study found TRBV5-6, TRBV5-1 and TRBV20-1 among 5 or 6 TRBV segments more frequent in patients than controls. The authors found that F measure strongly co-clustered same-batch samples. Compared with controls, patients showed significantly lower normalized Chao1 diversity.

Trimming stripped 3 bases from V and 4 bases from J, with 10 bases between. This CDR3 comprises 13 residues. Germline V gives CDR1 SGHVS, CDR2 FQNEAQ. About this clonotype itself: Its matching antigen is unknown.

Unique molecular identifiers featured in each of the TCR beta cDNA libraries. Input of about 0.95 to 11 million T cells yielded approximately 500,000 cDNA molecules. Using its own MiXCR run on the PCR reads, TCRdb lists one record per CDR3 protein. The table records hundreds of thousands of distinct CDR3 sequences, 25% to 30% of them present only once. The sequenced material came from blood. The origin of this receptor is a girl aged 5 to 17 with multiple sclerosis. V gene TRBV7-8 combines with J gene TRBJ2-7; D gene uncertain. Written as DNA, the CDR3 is TGTGCCAGCAGCTTGGCCATCAAGTACGAGCAGTACTTC. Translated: CASSLAIKYEQYF.